These T cell receptor beta chains were read from a single sample in a study of CXCR3-negative and CXCR3-positive naive CD8 T cells. TCRdb reanalyzed the 5' RACE reads, giving one entry per CDR3 protein sequence and no DNA. The sample has some 140,000 distinct CDR3 sequences. Material for sequencing was naive CXCR3+ CD8+ T cells from blood. The receptors were sampled from a human donor in good health. Some clones in this sample may be carry-over from other donors' samples. CDR3s include the opening cysteine and the closing phenylalanine or tryptophan.

V,J,CDR3
TRBV20-1,TRBJ2-7,CSAAGTQTYEQYF
TRBV29-1,TRBJ2-2,CSLTDANTGELFF
TRBV29-1,TRBJ1-2,CSVEGFYGYTF
TRBV10-1,TRBJ2-1,CASSPRSHEQFF
TRBV29-1,TRBJ2-3,CSVEGSWGHRTDTQYF
TRBV5-6,TRBJ2-2,CASSLGPAGELFF
TRBV28,TRBJ1-2,CASRRLLGYTF
TRBV9,TRBJ2-3,CASGITDTQYF
TRBV15,TRBJ2-2,CATSPPGTSVNTGELFF
TRBV7-9,TRBJ2-1,CASSKPGLADNEQFF
TRBV5-6,TRBJ2-6,CASSGGSGANVLTF
TRBV7-9,TRBJ2-1,CASTPGGDEQFF
TRBV5-5,TRBJ2-5,CASSAQTSGGYGETQYF
TRBV7-9,TRBJ2-7,CASSKGRGRVNEQYF
TRBV24-1,TRBJ2-1,CATSDPQGSQFF
TRBV4-2,TRBJ2-3,CASGFGGAGDTQYF
TRBV30,TRBJ1-1,CAWSVLSPFGQGEAFF
TRBV7-8,TRBJ2-7,CASSLRLTPYEQYF
TRBV5-1,TRBJ2-2,CASSLGQRPGELFF
TRBV29-1,TRBJ1-4,CSVELARGGEKLFF